This TCR beta chain came from a study of blood T cell repertoires in COVID-19 (dated by TCRdb to the early 2020s). The study in broad terms: The collaborator samples originated in the United States, Italy and Spain and spanned the acute and convalescent phases of COVID-19. A de-identified subject ID, COVID-19 status, age in years and sex were almost always included in the sample metadata. The repertoires were made available in a free public database intended to serve as a resource for research on the immune response to SARS-CoV-2. The prospective study material was composed of cDNA or gDNA derived from T cells, B-cell-depleted T cells, or PBMCs. Samples were obtained from the ongoing ImmuneRACE study (first 160 participants) and from 1,254 subjects provided by 6 global collaborators. Where available, HLA class I and class II types were taken from metadata supplied by the sample provider and were not determined by assay-based typing. The dataset comprised deeply sampled blood TCRbeta repertoires from subjects exposed to, actively infected with, or recovered from COVID-19. What the study reported, not specific to this receptor: Clinical and demographic metadata were provided uncurated, with the amount varying by source and participant.

Collaborating institutions collected whole blood in K2EDTA tubes following their own protocols. Collaborator samples were shipped for TCRbeta analysis as frozen whole blood, isolated PBMCs, or DNA extracted from either sample type. The immunoSEQ Assay, a bias-controlled multiplex PCR, was used to amplify TCRbeta CDR3 regions from genomic DNA. For the original study's pipeline: The number of nucleated cells in each sample was estimated by amplification of reference gene primers within the assay. Sequence reads were collapsed and filtered to measure the absolute abundance of every unique TCRbeta CDR3 rearrangement. For each sample, productive Simpson clonality was calculated by taking the square root of Simpson's diversity index across productive rearrangements. Not all clones reach the TCRdb copy of this immuneACCESS table, which keeps in-frame sequences only. Checked studies attribute under half of the gap to unresolved V genes and leave the rest unexplained. D and trimming come from the DNA, and the V and J calls and clone size come from that table. The sample table shows about 100,000 clones, and approximately 92% are seen once. Roughly 5.6% of the sample belongs to the ten largest clones.

Germline trimming amounts to 3 bases on V and 1 base on J, with 2 as the count of junction bases outside the gene matches. Looking up the germline V gene (reference sequence) yields CDR1 LGHDT and CDR2 YNNKEL. Spanning cysteine to phenylalanine, the CDR3 consists of 15 amino acids. This entry keeps only the CDR3 DNA: 45 bases, framed from base 1. Of note for this clone: The antigen it binds to is not known. Per-base qualities were not stored, and no clone one base away is much larger.

This TCR was recovered from a man in his forties or fifties with active COVID-19. The sequencing sample was made of peripheral blood. In this chain, TRBV3-1 (or the pseudogene TRBV3-2) is recombined with TRBJ1-3; 8 middle bases align to TRBD1. The DNA sequence reads TGTGCCAGCAGCCAGAGGACAGGGTCTGGAAACACCATATATTTT. Translated, it gives CASSQRTGSGNTIYF.